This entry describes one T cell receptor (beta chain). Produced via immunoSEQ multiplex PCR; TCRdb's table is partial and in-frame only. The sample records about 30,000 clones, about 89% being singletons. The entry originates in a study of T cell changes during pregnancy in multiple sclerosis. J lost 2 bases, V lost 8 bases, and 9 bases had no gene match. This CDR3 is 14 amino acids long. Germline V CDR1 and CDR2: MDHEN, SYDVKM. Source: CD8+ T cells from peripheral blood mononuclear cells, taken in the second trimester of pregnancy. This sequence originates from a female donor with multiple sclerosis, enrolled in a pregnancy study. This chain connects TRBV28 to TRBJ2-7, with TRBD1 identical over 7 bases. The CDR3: CASAPGQRTYEQYF. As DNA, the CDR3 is TGTGCCAGCGCACCGGGACAGCGAACCTACGAGCAGTACTTC.